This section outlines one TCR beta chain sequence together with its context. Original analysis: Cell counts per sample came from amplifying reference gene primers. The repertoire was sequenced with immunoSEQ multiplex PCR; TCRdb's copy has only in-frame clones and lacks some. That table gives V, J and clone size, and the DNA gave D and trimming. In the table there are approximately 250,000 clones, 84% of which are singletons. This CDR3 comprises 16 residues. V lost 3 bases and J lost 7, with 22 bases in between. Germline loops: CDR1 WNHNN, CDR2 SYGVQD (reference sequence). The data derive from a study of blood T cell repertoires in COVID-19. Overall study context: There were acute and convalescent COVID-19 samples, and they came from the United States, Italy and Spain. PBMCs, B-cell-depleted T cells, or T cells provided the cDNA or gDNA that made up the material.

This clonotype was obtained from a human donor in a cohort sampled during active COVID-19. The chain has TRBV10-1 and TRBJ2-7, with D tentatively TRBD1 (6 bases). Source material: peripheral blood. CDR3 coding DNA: TGCGCCAGCAGTGACCCCCGGGACATGGGGTTGAGAGAGCAGTACTTC. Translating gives CASSDPRDMGLREQYF.